This TCR beta chain emerged from a study of shared clonotypes between healthy human individuals. The study's findings and limits: In contrast to clonotypes shared by all four donors, non-shared clonotypes had lower generation probabilities.

The CDR3 runs to 13 residues. Germline CDR1 is SSHAT and CDR2 is FNYEAQ (reference sequence). Trimming shortened V by 5 bases and J by 6 bases, and 10 bases separated the two germline ends. The table came from immunoSEQ multiplex PCR; TCRdb's copy has only in-frame clones and leaves some out. Of about 1.5 million clones listed, approximately 98% are singletons. This clone was found once. Its target is not known. This receptor was identified in a man aged 25-45 years in good health. Sequenced sample: naive CD4+ T cells sorted from blood. Subset in this sample: CD45RA+ positively selected. The chain joins TRBV7-7 to TRBJ2-2; a weak D match, TRBD1 (6 bases). The chain's CDR3 is CASSRTVAGELFF. The CDR3, as DNA: TGTGCCAGCAGCCGGACAGTGGCCGGGGAGCTGTTTTTT.